A single count supports the clone carrying this T cell receptor beta chain. This specimen comes from a study of cytomegalovirus exposure and HLA in healthy donors. The PCR had 60 Vbeta and 13 Jbeta primers. Some clones are missing from TCRdb's copy, which holds only in-frame ones; the method was immunoSEQ multiplex PCR. The repertoire holds about 180,000 clones, roughly 70% seen once, with 2.9% in the top ten. Material for sequencing was PBMCs. The TCR was taken from a male donor in good health and CMV-seronegative.

The CDR3 nucleotides read TGTGCCAGCAGTAAAACAGGGGGCTCGACTGAAGCTTTCTTT. It is translated as CASSKTGGSTEAFF. The chain is built from TRBV6-5 and TRBJ1-1, with 9 bases lining up with TRBD1. This CDR3 has 14 amino acids. V trimming: 5 bases; J trimming: 5 bases; junction bases outside the gene matches: 6. Germline loops: CDR1 MNHEY, CDR2 SVGAGI.